This TCR beta chain was retrieved from a study of blood T cell repertoires in COVID-19. Germline values: CDR1 SGHRS, CDR2 YFSETQ. The CDR3 runs 13 residues. Trimming shortened V by 0 bases and J by 7 bases, and 7 bases separated the two germline ends. Under the authors' procedure: Using reference gene primer amplification, nucleated cell counts were estimated. Clones were read by immunoSEQ multiplex PCR, and TCRdb kept only the in-frame ones, dropping some. V, J and clone size were drawn from that table, and D and trimming were deduced from the DNA. The profile shows approximately 100,000 clones, 87% of them singletons.

The sample consisted of peripheral blood. The V gene is TRBV5-1, the J gene TRBJ2-2; D possibly corresponds to TRBD1 (6 bases). This receptor was obtained from a man aged 45-65 years with acute or convalescent COVID-19. CDR3 residues: CASSLEDSGELFF. In DNA form, the CDR3 reads TGCGCCAGCAGCTTGGAGGACAGCGGGGAGCTGTTTTTT. The full variable domain, completed using reference TRBV5-1 and TRBJ2-2, is KAGVTQTPRYLIKTRGQQVTLSCSPISGHRSVSWYQQTPGQGLQFLFEYFSETQRNKGNFPGRFSGRQFSNSRSEMNVSTLELGDSALYLCASSLEDSGELFFGEGSRLTVL.